Listed below are T cell receptor beta chains from one sample, sequenced in a study of blood T cell repertoires in COVID-19. Assay: immunoSEQ multiplex PCR; the TCRdb copy retains only in-frame clones and omits some. The data show tens of thousands of clones, around four fifths seen once. The specimen was peripheral blood. The receptors originated from a man in his sixties or seventies with acute or convalescent COVID-19. The CDR3 runs from the conserved cysteine through the conserved F or W. A D gene is named only where the DNA matches it firmly. The size of a clone is reported for some rows only, either as once, few or many, or as a class for expanded clones.

>TRBV11-2|TRBJ1-2|NA|NA
CASSLGFGGISGYGYTF
TGTGCCAGCAGCTTGGGGTTTGGGGGCATCAGTGGCTATGGCTACACCTTC
>TRBV5-1|TRBJ1-1|NA|TRBD1
CASSFQGQGTEAFF
TGCGCCAGCAGCTTCCAGGGACAGGGCACTGAAGCTTTCTTT
>TRBV2|TRBJ1-4|NA|NA
CATQRGGRLDEKLFF
TGTGCCACCCAGAGGGGGGGACGGCTGGATGAAAAACTGTTTTTT
>TRBV28|TRBJ2-7|NA|TRBD1
CASRRTGTYEQYF
TGTGCCAGCAGACGGACAGGGACCTACGAGCAGTACTTC
>TRBV5-1|TRBJ1-2|NA|NA
CASSRGDYQGHGYTF
TGCGCCAGCAGCCGAGGGGACTATCAGGGACATGGCTACACCTTC
>TRBV28|TRBJ1-2|NA|TRBD1
CASSPLRGTGGHSNYGYTF
TGTGCCAGCAGTCCCCTCCGGGGGACAGGGGGTCATTCTAACTATGGCTACACCTTC
>TRBV5-1|TRBJ2-7|NA|NA
CASSIDTNTYEQYF
TGCGCCAGCAGCATTGACACCAATACCTACGAGCAGTACTTC
>TRBV7-6|TRBJ2-4|once|NA
CASSRGGGAKNIQYF
TGTGCCAGCAGCCGAGGGGGAGGGGCCAAAAACATTCAGTACTTC
>TRBV18|TRBJ1-3|NA|NA
CASSPPSGIISGNTIYF
TGTGCCAGCTCACCACCGTCAGGCATCATATCTGGAAACACCATATATTTT
>TRBV3-1/TRBV3-2|TRBJ1-2|NA|TRBD1
CASSKGTATYGYTF
TGTGCCAGCAGCAAAGGGACAGCAACCTATGGCTACACCTTC
>TRBV3-1/TRBV3-2|TRBJ1-2|NA|NA
CASSPLGDYRGYTF
TGTGCCAGCAGCCCCCTCGGGGACTACCGGGGCTACACCTTC
>TRBV2|TRBJ1-6|NA|TRBD1
CASSATGPNGSGSPLHF
TGTGCCAGCAGCGCGACAGGGCCGAATGGGTCTGGTTCACCCCTCCACTTT
>TRBV11-2|TRBJ1-5|NA|NA
CASSRWAGSNQPQHF
TGTGCCAGCAGTCGGTGGGCAGGGAGCAATCAGCCCCAGCATTTT
>TRBV12-3/TRBV12-4|TRBJ1-1|NA|NA
CASSLDRDTEAFF
TGTGCCAGCAGTTTAGACAGGGATACTGAAGCTTTCTTT
>TRBV2|TRBJ1-1|NA|TRBD1
CASSEGQGWTEAFF
TGTGCCAGCAGTGAAGGACAGGGGTGGACTGAAGCTTTCTTT
>TRBV3-1/TRBV3-2|TRBJ1-6|NA|NA
CASSPNLGGDSPLHF
TGTGCCAGCAGCCCCAACCTAGGAGGGGATTCACCCCTCCACTTT
>TRBV3-1/TRBV3-2|TRBJ1-1|NA|NA
CASSHSGGNTEAFF
TGTGCCAGCAGCCATTCGGGGGGGAACACTGAAGCTTTCTTT
>TRBV5-1|TRBJ2-2|NA|TRBD1
CASSRTGTGNTGELFF
TGCGCCAGCAGCAGGACCGGGACAGGGAACACCGGGGAGCTGTTTTTT
>TRBV5-8|TRBJ2-3|once|NA
CASSLLATDTQYF
TGTGCCAGCAGCTTACTAGCTACAGATACGCAGTATTTT
>TRBV2|TRBJ1-5|NA|NA
CASSRPTGQPQHF
TGTGCCAGCAGCCGCCCGACAGGTCAGCCCCAGCATTTT
>TRBV18|TRBJ1-4|NA|NA
CASSPQTRLPRGEKLFF
TGTGCCAGCTCACCACAGACTAGATTACCCAGAGGTGAAAAACTGTTTTTT
>TRBV5-4|TRBJ1-2|NA|TRBD1
CASSFPGGDRNYGYTF
TGTGCCAGCAGCTTTCCCGGCGGGGACAGAAACTATGGCTACACCTTC
>TRBV24-1|TRBJ1-2|NA|NA
CATHGGGRPRQGHGYTF
TGTGCCACCCACGGGGGGGGGCGCCCCCGGCAGGGACATGGCTACACCTTC